This T cell receptor (beta chain) was recovered during a study of T cells in Graves' hyperthyroidism and ophthalmopathy. The study, taken as a whole, reports: Among clonotypes expanded in thyroid above 0.001, most were also found in blood.

This clonotype occurred a few times. What it binds is unknown. From RNA transcripts, TCR beta CDR3 regions were amplified. TCR CDR3 regions were first amplified by RT-PCR with HTBI primers. TCRdb reprocessed the multiplex PCR reads with MiXCR, giving one entry per CDR3 protein. Of more than 650,000 distinct CDR3 sequences in the sample, around 13% were seen once. CDR1 is ENHRY, CDR2 SYGVKD, per germline. V was trimmed by 0 bases and J by 10 bases, leaving 11 bases between them. CDR3 length: 13 residues. The sequencing input was blood. V is TRBV10-3 and J is TRBJ2-3; D call uncertain. The receptor was derived from a woman aged 18-35 years with Graves' hyperthyroidism. As DNA, the CDR3 is TGTGCCATCAGTGAGTCGGTGGAAGGCCCGCAGTATTTT. Translated, it gives CAISESVEGPQYF.